Following are 14 T cell receptor beta chains from one sample sequenced in a study of Ad26.COV2.S vaccination and SARS-CoV-2 variants. Repertoires were generated with immunoSEQ multiplex PCR, while TCRdb's copy carries only in-frame clones and drops some. The sample consists of over 110,000 clones, 80% to 90% of them appearing once. The material was peripheral blood, obtained after recovery from COVID-19. All receptors come from a human donor who had recovered from COVID-19.

This clone was seen a handful of times. Different DNA sequences within this sample yield the same CDR3. This chain joins TRBV28 and TRBJ1-5; D might be TRBD1 (6 bases). Germline V lookup: CDR1 MDHEN, CDR2 SYDVKM. CDR3 length: 14 residues. Trimming took off 4 bases at V and 3 bases at J, with 10 bases between the two ends. CDR3 amino acids: CASSSGHSNQPQHF. CDR3 DNA: TGTGCCAGCAGTTCGGGACACTCCAATCAGCCCCAGCATTTT.

V and J are TRBV27 and TRBJ2-3; D gene ambiguous. V lost 0 bases and J lost 2, with 6 bases in between. Germline V lookup: CDR1 MNHEY, CDR2 SMNVEV (reference sequence). This CDR3 comprises 14 residues. The CDR3: CASSLSAPTDTQYF. In nucleotides, the CDR3 is TGTGCCAGCAGTTTATCCGCTCCCACAGATACGCAGTATTTT.

The V call is TRBV6-2 or TRBV6-3, the J call TRBJ2-3, with 9 nucleotides matching TRBD1. The CDR3 is 16 residues long. Per germline, CDR1 MNHEY and CDR2 SVGEGT. V lost 4 bases to trimming and J lost 6 bases; unmatched junction nucleotides: 11. For the CDR3, the DNA is TGTGCCAGCAGTTTCTCAGGGACAGGGCTTCCCGATACGCAGTATTTT. Protein product: CASSFSGTGLPDTQYF.

V is TRBV19 and J is TRBJ1-2; no clear D gene. Germline lookup yields CDR1 LNHDA and CDR2 SQIVND (reference sequence). Trimming stripped 2 bases from V and 2 bases from J, with 6 bases between. CDR3 length: 13 residues. The CDR3 DNA sequence: TGTGCCAGTAGTATACAAGGCAACTATGGCTACACCTTC. Amino acids: CASSIQGNYGYTF.

The J gene is TRBJ2-2, the V gene TRBV7-6; possible D gene TRBD2, 6 bases. The V gene lost 5 bases and the J gene lost 5 bases, with 12 bases spanning the gap. Germline V lookup: CDR1 SGHVS, CDR2 FNYEAQ. The CDR3 contains 14 residues. The CDR3 nucleotides read TGTGCCAGCAGCCTCCGACTAGGGACCGGGGAGCTGTTTTTT. This codes for CASSLRLGTGELFF.

The chain combines TRBV5-1 with TRBJ2-7; D unclear. Trimming took off 3 bases at V and 1 base at J, with 14 bases between the two ends. The CDR3 loop spans 15 amino acids. CDR1 SGHRS and CDR2 YFSETQ come from the germline V gene. The CDR3 DNA reads as TGCGCCAGCAGCTCCCATCTACGAGTATCCTACGAGCAGTACTTC. Translation: CASSSHLRVSYEQYF.

This clone showed up just once. CDR3 DNA: TGTGCCAGCAGAGAGTCCCGGGACAGGGGAGTGGATGAGCAGTTCTTC. The encoded protein is CASRESRDRGVDEQFF. The V and J genes are TRBV2 and TRBJ2-1; 10 bases map to TRBD1. This CDR3 has 16 amino acids. With 6 bases clipped from V and 8 bases from J, the junction kept 13 bases outside the gene matches. Germline loops: CDR1 SNHLY, CDR2 FYNNEI.

CDR3 in DNA: TGCAGCGTTCGGCCTTGGCAGGGGAACTACGAGCAGTACTTC. This codes for CSVRPWQGNYEQYF. V and J are TRBV29-1 and TRBJ2-7; D might be TRBD1 (6 bases). CDR1 is SQVTM, CDR2 ANQGSEA, per germline. V was pared by 5 bases and J by 3 bases, with 17 bases between. CDR3 length equals 14 residues.

The V call is TRBV25-1, the J call TRBJ2-1; TRBD1 aligns across 8 bases. The V gene's germline CDR1 is MGHDK and CDR2 SYGVNS. Trimming cost V 5 bases and J 5 bases; bases outside gene matches: 5. The CDR3 is 14 residues long. CDR3 nucleotide sequence: TGTGCCAGCAGTTGGACAGGGAAGGACAATGAGCAGTTCTTC. Its translation is CASSWTGKDNEQFF.

CDR3 loop: CASRTAPGNTIYF. The CDR3 region has the DNA TGTGCCAGCCGAACGGCACCTGGAAACACCATATATTTT. J is TRBJ1-3 and V is TRBV19; D gene ambiguous. V lost 9 bases, J lost 2 bases, and 11 bases lay in between. This CDR3 contains 13 residues. The germline V gene encodes CDR1 LNHDA and CDR2 SQIVND (reference sequence). The full variable domain, rest sourced from reference TRBV19 and TRBJ1-3, is DGGITQSPKYLFRKEGQNVTLSCEQNLNHDAMYWYRQDPGQGLRLIYYSQIVNDFQKGDIAEGYSVSREKKESFPLTVTSAQKNPTAFYLCASRTAPGNTIYFGEGSWLTVV.

The V gene is TRBV4-1, the J gene TRBJ1-1; unclear D gene. The CDR3 runs to 14 residues. The V and J ends lost 5 bases and 2 bases respectively, with 12 bases between them. Germline CDR1 is MGHRA and CDR2 is YSYEKL. The CDR3 is CASSGRTTNTEAFF. The CDR3 DNA reads TGCGCCAGCAGCGGTCGAACCACCAACACTGAAGCTTTCTTT.

V and J are TRBV4-3 and TRBJ2-7, with a possible D match to TRBD1 (6 bases). Germline assignment: CDR1 LGHNA and CDR2 YSLEER. The CDR3 has 15 residues. Trimming removed 0 bases at V and 2 bases at J, with 11 bases between. Here the CDR3 reads CASSQDRGRAYEQYF. DNA of the CDR3: TGCGCCAGCAGCCAAGACAGGGGACGCGCCTACGAGCAGTACTTC.

This chain uses TRBV15 with TRBJ2-7, with D possibly being TRBD1 (5 bases). The CDR3 runs to 16 residues. Germline CDR1 and CDR2: LNHNV and YYDKDF (reference sequence). V was pared by 2 bases and J by 0 bases, with 14 bases between. The CDR3 coding sequence is TGTGCCACCAGCAGAACCCAGGGAAGTCTCTCCTACGAGCAGTACTTC. As protein: CATSRTQGSLSYEQYF.

V gene TRBV5-8 combines with J gene TRBJ2-1; 7 positions match TRBD1. This CDR3 has 18 residues. J gave up 0 bases and V 2 bases, and 11 bases lay outside the gene matches. Germline V gives CDR1 SGHTS, CDR2 YDEGEE. The CDR3 region has the DNA TGTGCCAGCAGCTTAACAGGGGCTTCCTTCAGCTCCTACAATGAGCAGTTCTTC. Translation gives CASSLTGASFSSYNEQFF.